This T cell receptor (beta chain) was documented in a study of blood T cell repertoires in COVID-19. Generated by immunoSEQ multiplex PCR, the TCRdb table keeps only in-frame clones and is missing some. The sample has roughly 300,000 clones, around four fifths seen once. V lost 5 bases to trimming and J lost 5 bases; unmatched junction nucleotides: 5. The CDR3 is 13 residues long. Germline V gives CDR1 MNHEY, CDR2 SVGEGT. Source material: peripheral blood. The chain uses TRBV6-2 or TRBV6-3 and TRBJ1-1; 7 bases line up with TRBD1. The clonotype comes from a woman in her forties or fifties who had recovered from COVID-19. Here the CDR3 reads CASSGQVETEAFF. CDR3 DNA: TGTGCCAGCAGTGGACAGGTTGAAACTGAAGCTTTCTTT.